This is a list of T cell receptor beta chains from one sample in a study of blood T cell repertoires in COVID-19. Profiling relied on immunoSEQ multiplex PCR, and the TCRdb table lists in-frame clones only, not all of them. The table lists 110,000 or so clones, about 88% of them singletons, with over 6.5% in the top ten. Sequenced material: peripheral blood. Receptors originate from an older woman who had recovered from COVID-19. Each CDR3 is given with its conserved first and last residue. The order of the fields is clone size, D gene, J gene, V gene, CDR3 protein, CDR3 DNA. The D gene is left open where the match is weak. Clone size is given for some rows only: seen once, a few or many times, or a class if the clone is expanded.

abundance: once
d_gene: TRBD1
j_gene: TRBJ2-7
v_gene: TRBV5-5
CDR3aa: CASSSQGAGITYEQYF
CDR3nt: TGTGCCAGCAGCTCTCAGGGGGCGGGGATCACCTACGAGCAGTACTTC

abundance: NA
d_gene: NA
j_gene: TRBJ1-2
v_gene: TRBV4-1
CDR3aa: CASSQEGVGLGGYTF
CDR3nt: TGCGCCAGCAGCCAAGAGGGGGTAGGACTAGGGGGCTACACCTTC

abundance: NA
d_gene: TRBD2
j_gene: TRBJ2-1
v_gene: TRBV15
CDR3aa: CATSRTSGIVEQFF
CDR3nt: TGTGCCACCAGCAGGACTAGCGGGATTGTTGAGCAGTTCTTC

abundance: NA
d_gene: NA
j_gene: TRBJ2-7
v_gene: TRBV2
CDR3aa: CASSRQRYEQYF
CDR3nt: TGTGCCAGCAGTCGTCAGCGCTACGAGCAGTACTTC

abundance: NA
d_gene: NA
j_gene: TRBJ1-5
v_gene: TRBV19
CDR3aa: CASSSWGRHQPQHF
CDR3nt: TGTGCCAGTAGTTCGTGGGGGAGGCATCAGCCCCAGCATTTT

abundance: NA
d_gene: NA
j_gene: TRBJ2-1
v_gene: TRBV11-1
CDR3aa: CASSSRRGRRREQFF
CDR3nt: TGTGCCAGCAGCTCCCGGCGAGGGAGGAGAAGGGAGCAGTTCTTC

abundance: NA
d_gene: TRBD2
j_gene: TRBJ2-6
v_gene: TRBV28
CDR3aa: CASRSSGRGANVLTF
CDR3nt: TGTGCCAGCAGGTCCAGCGGGAGGGGGGCCAACGTCCTGACTTTC

abundance: NA
d_gene: NA
j_gene: TRBJ1-6
v_gene: TRBV4-3
CDR3aa: CASSQQVNSPLHF
CDR3nt: TGCGCCAGCAGCCAACAGGTGAACTCACCCCTCCACTTT

abundance: NA
d_gene: NA
j_gene: TRBJ1-5
v_gene: TRBV19
CDR3aa: CASSIGQTNNQPQHF
CDR3nt: TGTGCCAGTAGTATCGGACAGACAAACAATCAGCCCCAGCATTTT

abundance: NA
d_gene: TRBD1
j_gene: TRBJ1-4
v_gene: TRBV28
CDR3aa: CASSSGQVGGEKLFF
CDR3nt: TGTGCCAGCAGTTCGGGACAGGTAGGAGGTGAAAAACTGTTTTTT

abundance: few
d_gene: NA
j_gene: TRBJ1-1
v_gene: TRBV9
CDR3aa: CASSARQMNTEAFF
CDR3nt: TGTGCCAGCAGCGCAAGACAGATGAACACTGAAGCTTTCTTT

abundance: NA
d_gene: NA
j_gene: TRBJ1-2
v_gene: TRBV2
CDR3aa: CASSEGRGSADGYTF
CDR3nt: TGTGCCAGCAGTGAAGGCAGGGGCTCCGCAGATGGCTACACCTTC

abundance: NA
d_gene: TRBD1
j_gene: TRBJ1-5
v_gene: TRBV28
CDR3aa: CASGQGDWSNQPQHF
CDR3nt: TGTGCCAGCGGACAGGGGGATTGGTCGAATCAGCCCCAGCATTTT

abundance: NA
d_gene: NA
j_gene: TRBJ2-4
v_gene: TRBV12-5
CDR3aa: CASGLVAPDRDWAKNIQYF
CDR3nt: TGTGCTAGTGGTTTGGTAGCCCCCGACAGGGACTGGGCCAAAAACATTCAGTACTTC

abundance: NA
d_gene: NA
j_gene: TRBJ2-3
v_gene: TRBV6-5
CDR3aa: CASSPGLSTDTQYF
CDR3nt: TGTGCCAGCAGTCCGGGACTGAGCACAGATACGCAGTATTTT

abundance: NA
d_gene: NA
j_gene: TRBJ2-6
v_gene: TRBV3-1/TRBV3-2
CDR3aa: CASRRTVKAHSGANVLTF
CDR3nt: TGTGCCAGCAGGAGGACAGTTAAGGCTCACTCTGGGGCCAACGTCCTGACTTTC

abundance: NA
d_gene: TRBD1
j_gene: TRBJ2-1
v_gene: TRBV5-1
CDR3aa: CASSPDRASINEQFF
CDR3nt: TGCGCCAGCAGCCCCGACAGGGCATCTATCAATGAGCAGTTCTTC

abundance: once
d_gene: NA
j_gene: TRBJ2-5
v_gene: TRBV28
CDR3aa: CASTGGVFQETQYF
CDR3nt: TGTGCCAGCACCGGAGGCGTTTTTCAAGAGACCCAGTACTTC

abundance: NA
d_gene: NA
j_gene: TRBJ2-4
v_gene: TRBV3-1/TRBV3-2
CDR3aa: CASSQDLAAKNIQYF
CDR3nt: TGTGCCAGCAGCCAAGATCTGGCCGCCAAAAACATTCAGTACTTC

abundance: NA
d_gene: TRBD2
j_gene: TRBJ2-3
v_gene: TRBV12-3/TRBV12-4
CDR3aa: CASRASGTDTQYF
CDR3nt: TGTGCCAGCCGGGCTAGCGGGACAGATACGCAGTATTTT

abundance: NA
d_gene: NA
j_gene: TRBJ2-3
v_gene: TRBV7-2
CDR3aa: CASSLRSEFTYTQYF
CDR3nt: TGTGCCAGCAGCTTGAGGTCAGAATTCACATATACGCAGTATTTT

abundance: NA
d_gene: TRBD1
j_gene: TRBJ2-2
v_gene: TRBV7-3
CDR3aa: CASSLNRGGTGELFF
CDR3nt: TGTGCCAGCAGCCTAAACAGGGGTGGGACCGGGGAGCTGTTTTTT

abundance: NA
d_gene: NA
j_gene: TRBJ2-3
v_gene: TRBV7-2
CDR3aa: CASSLDRDTQYF
CDR3nt: TGTGCCAGCAGCTTAGATCGAGATACGCAGTATTTT

abundance: NA
d_gene: TRBD2
j_gene: TRBJ2-7
v_gene: TRBV28
CDR3aa: CAHRGRDYEQYF
CDR3nt: TGTGCCCACCGTGGGAGGGACTACGAGCAGTACTTC

abundance: NA
d_gene: TRBD2
j_gene: TRBJ2-5
v_gene: TRBV5-1
CDR3aa: CASSLVSSGGPHQETQYF
CDR3nt: TGCGCCAGCAGCTTGGTATCTAGCGGGGGGCCCCACCAAGAGACCCAGTACTTC

abundance: once
d_gene: TRBD2
j_gene: TRBJ2-3
v_gene: TRBV19
CDR3aa: CASSQLAGLGDTQYF
CDR3nt: TGTGCCAGTAGTCAATTAGCGGGACTAGGGGATACGCAGTATTTT

abundance: NA
d_gene: TRBD1
j_gene: TRBJ2-3
v_gene: TRBV5-1
CDR3aa: CASSPSPGGRTDTQYF
CDR3nt: TGCGCCAGCAGCCCCTCCCCAGGGGGCCGCACAGATACGCAGTATTTT

abundance: NA
d_gene: TRBD1
j_gene: TRBJ2-4
v_gene: TRBV5-1
CDR3aa: CASSPSGDRGRDF
CDR3nt: TGCGCCAGCAGCCCCTCCGGCGACAGGGGGCGAGACTTC

abundance: NA
d_gene: TRBD1
j_gene: TRBJ2-1
v_gene: TRBV19
CDR3aa: CASNGGQTSRATYNEQFF
CDR3nt: TGTGCCAGTAATGGGGGACAGACCTCTAGGGCTACCTACAATGAGCAGTTCTTC

abundance: NA
d_gene: TRBD2
j_gene: TRBJ2-2
v_gene: TRBV4-3
CDR3aa: CASSPDGSGRAGELFF
CDR3nt: TGCGCCAGCAGCCCAGACGGCAGCGGGAGGGCCGGGGAGCTGTTTTTT

abundance: NA
d_gene: TRBD1
j_gene: TRBJ1-3
v_gene: TRBV28
CDR3aa: CASRPTDRVGNTIYF
CDR3nt: TGTGCCAGCAGACCGACGGACAGGGTTGGAAACACCATATATTTT

abundance: NA
d_gene: NA
j_gene: TRBJ1-6
v_gene: TRBV9
CDR3aa: CASSRASSYNSPLHF
CDR3nt: TGTGCCAGCAGCCGTGCGAGCTCCTATAATTCACCCCTCCACTTT

abundance: NA
d_gene: TRBD1
j_gene: TRBJ1-2
v_gene: TRBV18
CDR3aa: CASSPGTGGLSGYTF
CDR3nt: TGTGCCAGCTCACCTGGGACAGGGGGCTTGTCTGGCTACACCTTC

abundance: few
d_gene: NA
j_gene: TRBJ2-5
v_gene: TRBV5-6
CDR3aa: CASSFSRPSQETQYF
CDR3nt: TGTGCCAGCAGCTTTAGTCGCCCTTCACAAGAGACCCAGTACTTC

abundance: NA
d_gene: TRBD1
j_gene: TRBJ2-5
v_gene: TRBV7-3
CDR3aa: CASSLDRGPQETQYF
CDR3nt: TGTGCCAGCAGCCTCGACAGGGGTCCGCAAGAGACCCAGTACTTC

abundance: NA
d_gene: NA
j_gene: TRBJ1-5
v_gene: TRBV7-2
CDR3aa: CASSPVPGDQPQHF
CDR3nt: TGTGCCAGCAGCCCAGTCCCGGGGGATCAGCCCCAGCATTTT

abundance: few
d_gene: TRBD2
j_gene: TRBJ2-3
v_gene: TRBV2
CDR3aa: CASGGLAGHWGTDTQYF
CDR3nt: TGTGCCAGTGGGGGGCTAGCGGGCCACTGGGGAACAGATACGCAGTATTTT

abundance: NA
d_gene: NA
j_gene: TRBJ2-2
v_gene: TRBV6-6
CDR3aa: CASSYLEQRNTGELFF
CDR3nt: TGTGCCAGCAGTTACTTAGAACAGAGAAACACCGGGGAGCTGTTTTTT

abundance: NA
d_gene: NA
j_gene: TRBJ1-5
v_gene: TRBV10-3
CDR3aa: CAISRQASQPQHF
CDR3nt: TGTGCCATCAGCCGACAGGCGAGTCAGCCCCAGCATTTT

abundance: NA
d_gene: NA
j_gene: TRBJ1-6
v_gene: TRBV6-6
CDR3aa: CASSFPTAIGNSPLHF
CDR3nt: TGTGCCAGCAGTTTCCCGACAGCTATAGGCAATTCACCCCTCCACTTT

abundance: NA
d_gene: TRBD1
j_gene: TRBJ2-5
v_gene: TRBV3-1/TRBV3-2
CDR3aa: CASSQVGQVIATQYF
CDR3nt: TGTGCCAGCAGCCAAGTGGGACAGGTAATCGCGACCCAGTACTTC

abundance: once
d_gene: NA
j_gene: TRBJ2-7
v_gene: TRBV12-5
CDR3aa: CARPRGQYRGEQYF
CDR3nt: TGTGCTAGGCCCCGCGGACAGTACCGTGGCGAGCAGTACTTC

abundance: few
d_gene: TRBD2
j_gene: TRBJ2-7
v_gene: TRBV4-2
CDR3aa: CASSQDWLAGRPYEQYF
CDR3nt: TGTGCCAGCAGCCAAGATTGGCTAGCGGGTCGCCCCTACGAGCAGTACTTC

abundance: NA
d_gene: TRBD2
j_gene: TRBJ2-5
v_gene: TRBV24-1
CDR3aa: CATSLAGGETQYF
CDR3nt: TGTGCCACCAGTCTAGCGGGGGGAGAGACCCAGTACTTC

abundance: NA
d_gene: NA
j_gene: TRBJ1-1
v_gene: TRBV28
CDR3aa: CASRTQSTTEAFF
CDR3nt: TGTGCCAGCCGTACCCAAAGCACCACTGAAGCTTTCTTT

abundance: NA
d_gene: TRBD2
j_gene: TRBJ2-2
v_gene: TRBV4-1
CDR3aa: CASSQAGTTTGELFF
CDR3nt: TGCGCCAGCAGCCAAGCAGGGACTACCACCGGGGAGCTGTTTTTT

abundance: NA
d_gene: NA
j_gene: TRBJ2-1
v_gene: TRBV19
CDR3aa: CASSIGGRGSYNEQFF
CDR3nt: TGTGCCAGTAGTATAGGCGGCAGGGGCTCCTACAATGAGCAGTTCTTC

abundance: NA
d_gene: TRBD1
j_gene: TRBJ2-5
v_gene: TRBV5-6
CDR3aa: CASSLWDRGGETQYF
CDR3nt: TGTGCCAGCAGCCTGTGGGACAGGGGTGGAGAGACCCAGTACTTC

abundance: NA
d_gene: NA
j_gene: TRBJ2-2
v_gene: TRBV7-2
CDR3aa: CASSQFQAVSGELFF
CDR3nt: TGTGCCAGCAGCCAGTTTCAAGCGGTCAGCGGGGAGCTGTTTTTT

abundance: NA
d_gene: TRBD1
j_gene: TRBJ1-2
v_gene: TRBV4-3
CDR3aa: CASSQDIRGDLGYGYTF
CDR3nt: TGCGCCAGCAGCCAAGATATCAGGGGGGATTTAGGCTATGGCTACACCTTC

abundance: NA
d_gene: TRBD2
j_gene: TRBJ2-1
v_gene: TRBV4-2
CDR3aa: CASSPVGGGYNEQFF
CDR3nt: TGTGCCAGCAGCCCGGTCGGGGGGGGTTACAATGAGCAGTTCTTC

abundance: NA
d_gene: NA
j_gene: TRBJ2-3
v_gene: TRBV6-2/TRBV6-3
CDR3aa: CASSYSRLDSLVDTQYF
CDR3nt: TGTGCCAGCAGTTACTCTCGGCTGGACAGCCTTGTGGATACGCAGTATTTT

abundance: NA
d_gene: TRBD1
j_gene: TRBJ2-2
v_gene: TRBV5-6
CDR3aa: CASSQKDRVATGELFF
CDR3nt: TGTGCCAGCAGCCAAAAAGACAGGGTGGCCACCGGGGAGCTGTTTTTT

abundance: NA
d_gene: NA
j_gene: TRBJ1-5
v_gene: TRBV28
CDR3aa: CASSSRAGVQPQHF
CDR3nt: TGTGCCAGCAGTTCCCGGGCAGGGGTTCAGCCCCAGCATTTT

abundance: NA
d_gene: TRBD2
j_gene: TRBJ2-5
v_gene: TRBV5-1
CDR3aa: CASSLVTSGERAQYF
CDR3nt: TGCGCCAGCAGCTTGGTGACTAGCGGGGAGAGGGCCCAGTACTTC

abundance: NA
d_gene: NA
j_gene: TRBJ1-6
v_gene: TRBV19
CDR3aa: CASSGLSSGDGLVNSPLHF
CDR3nt: TGTGCCAGTAGTGGTCTATCGAGCGGCGACGGATTAGTCAATTCACCCCTCCACTTT

abundance: NA
d_gene: NA
j_gene: TRBJ1-2
v_gene: TRBV28
CDR3aa: CASRAASPYGYTF
CDR3nt: TGTGCCAGCAGGGCGGCCAGTCCCTATGGCTACACCTTC

abundance: NA
d_gene: TRBD1
j_gene: TRBJ2-2
v_gene: TRBV5-1
CDR3aa: CASSPEGQPLAGELFF
CDR3nt: TGCGCCAGCAGCCCTGAGGGACAGCCCCTAGCCGGGGAGCTGTTTTTT

abundance: once
d_gene: NA
j_gene: TRBJ2-3
v_gene: TRBV5-1
CDR3aa: CASKKGGITDTQYF
CDR3nt: TGCGCCAGCAAAAAGGGCGGGATCACAGATACGCAGTATTTT